This T cell receptor beta chain was sequenced during a study of T-cell reconstitution after alpha-beta-depleted transplantation in children. Construction of the TCRbeta library involved unique molecular identifiers. MiXCR, applied by TCRdb to the PCR reads, yields one record per CDR3 protein. This table holds around 200,000 distinct CDR3 sequences, approximately 10% found once. CDR3 length equals 15 residues. V was cut by 1 base and J by 0 bases, with 9 bases left in between. Looked up from germline, CDR1 is GTSNPN and CDR2 is SVGIG (reference sequence). This clonotype appeared a few times. The J gene is TRBJ2-2, the V gene TRBV30; no clear D. The sample consisted of PBMCs from the stem cell graft donor, taken from the stem cell graft. The clonotype originates from a human donor who donated a stem cell graft to a child with acute lymphoblastic leukemia. The CDR3 loop reads CAWSALGANTGELFF. The DNA of the CDR3 is TGTGCCTGGAGTGCTCTAGGCGCGAACACCGGGGAGCTGTTTTTT.